Listed below are T cell receptor beta chains from one sample, sequenced in a study of blood T cell repertoires in COVID-19. Clones were sequenced by immunoSEQ multiplex PCR, and TCRdb holds only the in-frame ones, with some missing. The sample carries tens of thousands of clones, approximately 80% recorded once. The sample taken for sequencing was peripheral blood. These receptors were collected from a human donor in a cohort sampled during active COVID-19. Each CDR3 is given with its conserved first and last residue. D genes are given only for firm matches. The size of a clone is reported for some rows only, either as once, few or many, or as a class for expanded clones.

v_gene	abundance	d_gene	j_gene	CDR3nt	CDR3aa
TRBV18	.	.	TRBJ2-2	TGTGCCAGCTCACCCCTGGACTGGGCGAACACCGGGGAGCTGTTTTTT	CASSPLDWANTGELFF
TRBV7-9	once	.	TRBJ2-3	TGTGCCAGCAGCTCATCCCCTAGAGCGCGTAAAGATACGCAGTATTTT	CASSSSPRARKDTQYF
TRBV6-2/TRBV6-3	.	TRBD2	TRBJ2-7	TGTGCCAGCAGCGGGAGGGTTGTCGAGCAGTACTTC	CASSGRVVEQYF
TRBV5-4	.	TRBD1	TRBJ2-7	TGTGCCAGCAGCTGGGGACAGGAACTCCTCGAGCAGTACTTC	CASSWGQELLEQYF
TRBV5-5	.	.	TRBJ2-7	TGTGCCAGCACCGTAGGAGCAGGGGCCTACGAGCAGTACTTC	CASTVGAGAYEQYF
TRBV11-2	.	.	TRBJ2-7	TGTGCCAGCAGCTCACTGGGGGCGCAGTACTTC	CASSSLGAQYF
TRBV27	once	.	TRBJ2-3	TGTGCCAGCAGTCTCGGACACCCCACAGATACGCAGTATTTT	CASSLGHPTDTQYF
TRBV27	.	.	TRBJ2-7	TGTGCCAGCAGTGTCGGGACATACGGCGACGAGCAGTACTTC	CASSVGTYGDEQYF
TRBV30	.	.	TRBJ2-7	TGTGCCTGGAGTGTCGGGTCCTACGAGCAGTACTTC	CAWSVGSYEQYF
TRBV7-2	.	.	TRBJ1-5	TGTGCCAGCAGGCCGACCGGGACAAACAATCAGCCCCAGCATTTT	CASRPTGTNNQPQHF
TRBV19	.	.	TRBJ2-3	TGTGCCAGTAGTCCTCGTCGCACAGATACGCAGTATTTT	CASSPRRTDTQYF
TRBV7-9	.	TRBD2	TRBJ2-1	TGTGCCAGCAGCTTAAAGCTCGCGGGAGGGACGTTCGGGAATGAGCAGTTCTTC	CASSLKLAGGTFGNEQFF
TRBV5-1	.	TRBD2	TRBJ2-3	TGCGCCAGCAGCCTGGGACTAGCGGGAGTTGGCACAGATACGCAGTATTTT	CASSLGLAGVGTDTQYF
TRBV4-3	.	TRBD1	TRBJ1-1	TGCGCCAGCAGCCGGGGACAGGGTAACACTGAAGCTTTCTTT	CASSRGQGNTEAFF
TRBV6-2/TRBV6-3	.	.	TRBJ2-1	TGTGCCAGCAGTTACCAGGGATACAATGAGCAGTTCTTC	CASSYQGYNEQFF
TRBV6-2/TRBV6-3	.	TRBD2	TRBJ2-5	TGTGCCAGCAGTTACACAGGACTAGCGTCGGAGACCCAGTACTTC	CASSYTGLASETQYF
TRBV24-1	.	.	TRBJ2-7	TGTGCCACCCGGGCGGAGGGGAGTAAAAACTACGAGCAGTACTTC	CATRAEGSKNYEQYF
TRBV6-2/TRBV6-3	.	.	TRBJ2-1	TGTGCCAGCAGTTACTCCAGGGTTTACAATGAGCAGTTCTTC	CASSYSRVYNEQFF
TRBV5-1	.	TRBD2	TRBJ2-1	TGCGCCAGCAGCCGAACTAGCGGATACAATGAGCAGTTCTTC	CASSRTSGYNEQFF
TRBV5-6	.	.	TRBJ1-2	TGTGCCAGCAGCTTGGGACTACGAGATGGCTACACCTTC	CASSLGLRDGYTF
TRBV2	.	.	TRBJ2-7	TGTGCCAGCAAGGGACTGTCTCCTACGAGGGAGTACTTC	CASKGLSPTREYF
TRBV7-2	.	.	TRBJ2-7	TGTGCCAGCAGCCTTCCTCTAGGCGAGCAGTACTTC	CASSLPLGEQYF
TRBV11-1	.	TRBD1	TRBJ2-5	TGTGCCAGCAGCTTCACTATGGACAGGGCGGAGACCCAGTACTTC	CASSFTMDRAETQYF
TRBV6-5	.	.	TRBJ1-6	TGTGCCAGCAGACTCGACACCTCCTATAATTCACCCCTCCACTTT	CASRLDTSYNSPLHF
TRBV5-4	.	TRBD2	TRBJ2-7	TGTGCCAGCAGCCGCGGGGGGTCCTACGAGCAGTACTTC	CASSRGGSYEQYF
TRBV15	.	.	TRBJ2-5	TGTGCCACCAGCAGAGATCAGGGTGAGACCCAGTACTTC	CATSRDQGETQYF
TRBV29-1	once	.	TRBJ2-3	TGCAGCGTCGCTGAGAGGGTGATCCGCACAGATACGCAGTATTTT	CSVAERVIRTDTQYF